The TCR beta chain described here comes from a study of T-cell memory formation after mild COVID-19. Study observations and caveats: The second-wave clones peaking on day 37 were not confirmed as SARS-CoV-2-specific.

TCRdb analysed the 5' RACE reads with MiXCR anew, one entry per CDR3 protein. This table holds about 350,000 distinct CDR3 sequences, about 13% found once. On this clonotype itself: No antigen is known for it.

This clonotype was sampled from a man between 18 and 35 years old who had mild COVID-19 (a few samples of this study predate the infection). Cell type and time point are not known. Sequencing was performed on PBMCs or a T cell subset sorted from them (not recorded which).

CDR3 sequence reads: CASSYLAGPQETQYF. As DNA, the CDR3 is TGTGCCAGCAGTTACCTAGCGGGGCCCCAAGAGACCCAGTACTTC. The chain is built from TRBV6-5 and TRBJ2-5; 9 bases line up with TRBD2. The CDR3 loop spans 15 amino acids. Germline trimming cut 2 bases from V and 1 base from J; bases unmatched to any gene: 2. From germline, CDR1 is MNHEY and CDR2 SVGAGI.